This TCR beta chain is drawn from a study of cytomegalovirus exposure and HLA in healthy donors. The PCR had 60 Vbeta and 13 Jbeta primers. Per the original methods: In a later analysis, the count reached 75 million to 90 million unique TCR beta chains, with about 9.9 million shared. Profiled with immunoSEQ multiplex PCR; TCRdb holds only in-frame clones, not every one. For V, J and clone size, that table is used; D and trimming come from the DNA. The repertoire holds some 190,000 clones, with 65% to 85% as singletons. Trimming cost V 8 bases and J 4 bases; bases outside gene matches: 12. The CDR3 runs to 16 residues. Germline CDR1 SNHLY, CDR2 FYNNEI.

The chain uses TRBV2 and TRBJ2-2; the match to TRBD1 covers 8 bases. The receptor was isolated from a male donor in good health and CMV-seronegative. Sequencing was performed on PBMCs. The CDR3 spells CASRHKTGETTGELFF. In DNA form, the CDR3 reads TGTGCCAGCCGGCATAAGACAGGGGAGACCACCGGGGAGCTGTTTTTT.